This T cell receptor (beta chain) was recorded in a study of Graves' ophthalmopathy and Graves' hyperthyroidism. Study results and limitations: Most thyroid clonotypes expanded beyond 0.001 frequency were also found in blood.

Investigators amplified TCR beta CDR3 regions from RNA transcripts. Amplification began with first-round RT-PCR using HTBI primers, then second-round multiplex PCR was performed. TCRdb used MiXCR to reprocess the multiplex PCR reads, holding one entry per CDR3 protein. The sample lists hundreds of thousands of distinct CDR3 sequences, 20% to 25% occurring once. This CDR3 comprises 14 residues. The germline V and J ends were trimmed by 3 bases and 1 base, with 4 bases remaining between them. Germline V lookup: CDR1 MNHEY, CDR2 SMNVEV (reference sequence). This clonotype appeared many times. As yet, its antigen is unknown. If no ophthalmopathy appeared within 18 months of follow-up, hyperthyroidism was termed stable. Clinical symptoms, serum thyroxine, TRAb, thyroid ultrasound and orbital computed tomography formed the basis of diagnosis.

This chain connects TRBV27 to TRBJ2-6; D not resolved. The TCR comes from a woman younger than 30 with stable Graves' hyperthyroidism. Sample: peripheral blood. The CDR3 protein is CASSLGSGANVLTF. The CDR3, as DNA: TGTGCCAGCAGTTTGGGGTCTGGGGCCAACGTCCTGACTTTC.